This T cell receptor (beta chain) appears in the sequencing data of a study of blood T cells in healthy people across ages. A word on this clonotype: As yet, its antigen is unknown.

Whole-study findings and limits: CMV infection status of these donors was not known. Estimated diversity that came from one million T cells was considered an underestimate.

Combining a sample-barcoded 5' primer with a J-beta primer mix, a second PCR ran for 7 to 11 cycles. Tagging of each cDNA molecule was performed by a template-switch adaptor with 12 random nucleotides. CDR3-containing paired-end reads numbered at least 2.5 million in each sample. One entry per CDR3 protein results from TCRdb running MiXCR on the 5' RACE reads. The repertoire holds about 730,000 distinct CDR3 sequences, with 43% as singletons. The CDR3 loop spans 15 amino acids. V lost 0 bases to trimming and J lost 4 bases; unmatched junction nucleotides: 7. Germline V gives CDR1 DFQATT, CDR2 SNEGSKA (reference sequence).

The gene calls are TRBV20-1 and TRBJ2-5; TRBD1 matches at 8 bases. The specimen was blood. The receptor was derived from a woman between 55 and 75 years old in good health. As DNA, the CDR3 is TGCAGTGCTAGAGACCTAGGACAGGGAGGAGAGACCCAGTACTTC. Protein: CSARDLGQGGETQYF.